Each of the 20 T cell receptor beta chains below was sequenced from the same sample in a study of CD8 T cells in Susac syndrome. The RNA input was roughly 0.5 to 1 ug, and it was reverse transcribed with random hexamers. Each CDR3 protein is one row after TCRdb ran MiXCR on the immunoSEQ multiplex PCR reads. Among some 150,000 distinct CDR3 sequences listed, just under 97% were seen once. Sequences were obtained from CD8+ T cells from PBMCs. These receptors were obtained from a human donor with multiple sclerosis.

The rearrangement joins TRBV30 to TRBJ2-6; D remains unclear. This CDR3 comprises 14 residues. From germline, CDR1 is GTSNPN and CDR2 SVGIG (reference sequence). V gave up 7 bases and J gave up 0 bases, with 10 bases separating them. CDR3 DNA: TGTGCCTCAAGAAGCTCCTCTGGGGCCAACGTCCTGACTTTC. It is translated as CASRSSSGANVLTF.

The V call is TRBV15, the J call TRBJ2-1; 10 bases fit TRBD2. Germline assignment: CDR1 LNHNV and CDR2 YYDKDF (reference sequence). The trim removed 3 bases at V and 9 bases at J, leaving 8 bases unmatched. The CDR3 totals 15 residues. The CDR3 loop is CATSSERGGWGEQFF. As DNA, the CDR3 is TGTGCCACCAGCAGCGAGCGGGGGGGTTGGGGTGAGCAGTTCTTC.

This chain connects TRBV7-8 to TRBJ2-1, with 7 bases that match TRBD2. CDR1 and CDR2 (germline): SGHVS, FQNEAQ. V lost 5 bases and J lost 7; bases outside the gene matches: 11. This CDR3 is built from 15 residues. CDR3 region: CASSLIASGENEQFF. The DNA of the CDR3 is TGTGCCAGCAGCCTAATTGCGAGCGGGGAGAATGAGCAGTTCTTC.

The V call is TRBV2, the J call TRBJ2-3, with 9 bases fitting TRBD2. This CDR3 contains 14 residues. The germline gives CDR1 SNHLY, CDR2 FYNNEI. Germline trimming cut 5 bases from V and 3 bases from J; bases unmatched to any gene: 3. CDR3 sequence reads: CASSFSGGTDTQYF. The CDR3 region has the DNA TGTGCCAGCAGTTTTAGCGGGGGTACAGATACGCAGTATTTT.

The rearrangement uses TRBV11-2 and TRBJ2-2; D may correspond to TRBD1 or TRBD2 (5 bases each). In germline, CDR1 is SGHAT, CDR2 FQNNGV. CDR3 length equals 16 residues. The ends were cut back, 0 bases at V and 4 bases at J, with 12 bases in the middle. CDR3 sequence (DNA): TGTGCCAGCAGCTTAGATCCGGGGCAGTTCACCGGGGAGCTGTTTTTT. This codes for CASSLDPGQFTGELFF.

V is TRBV3-1 and J is TRBJ2-7, with D perhaps TRBD1 (5 bases). V was shortened by 3 bases and J by 1 base, with 10 bases between the two germline ends. There are 14 residues in the CDR3. CDR1 LGHDT and CDR2 YNNKEL come from the germline V gene (reference sequence). The CDR3 here is CASSHVGDSYEQYF. The CDR3 DNA reads as TGTGCCAGCAGCCACGTAGGGGATTCCTACGAGCAGTACTTC.

V and J are TRBV18 and TRBJ2-2; maybe TRBD1 (5 bases). The V gene lost 0 bases and the J gene lost 6 bases, with 11 bases spanning the gap. Looked up from germline, CDR1 is KGHSH and CDR2 is LQKENI. The CDR3 loop spans 15 amino acids. The CDR3 here is CASSPPPEQAGELFF. DNA of the CDR3: TGTGCCAGCTCACCACCCCCCGAACAGGCCGGGGAGCTGTTTTTT. The complete variable domain, with remaining parts taken from reference TRBV18 and TRBJ2-2, reads NAGVMQNPRHLVRRRGQEARLRCSPMKGHSHVYWYRQLPEEGLKFMVYLQKENIIDESGMPKERFSAEFPKEGPSILRIQQVVRGDSAAYFCASSPPPEQAGELFFGEGSRLTVL.

The chain employs TRBV11-2 and TRBJ2-3; D is perhaps TRBD1 or TRBD2 (5 bases each). The CDR3 length is 13 residues. Germline V gene lookup returns CDR1 SGHAT and CDR2 FQNNGV. The ends were cut back, 5 bases at V and 5 bases at J, with 11 bases in the middle. This chain's CDR3 is CASSEGPGDTQYF. CDR3 DNA sequence: TGTGCCAGCAGCGAGGGGCCTGGAGATACGCAGTATTTT.

J is TRBJ2-5 and V is TRBV12-3 or TRBV12-4; D remains ambiguous. The length of the CDR3 is 15 residues. V was clipped by 4 bases and J by 4 bases, with 16 bases between them. CDR3 sequence (DNA): TGTGCCAGCAGTTATGTAAGGTCGGGCCCAGAGACCCAGTACTTC. Translating gives CASSYVRSGPETQYF.

The chain recombines TRBV3-1 with TRBJ1-2, with 11 bases matching TRBD1. CDR1 LGHDT and CDR2 YNNKEL come from the germline V gene (reference sequence). The CDR3 spans 16 residues. V shed 3 bases and J 4 bases; nucleotides not matched to a gene: 7. CDR3 loop: CASSQVRDRGIYGYTF. DNA for the CDR3: TGTGCCAGCAGCCAGGTCCGGGACAGGGGGATCTATGGCTACACCTTC.

This clonotype was seen a single time. The rearrangement joins TRBV3-1 to TRBJ2-1; possibly TRBD2 for D (6 bases). V lost 1 base and J lost 10, with 14 bases in between. Germline V CDR1 and CDR2: LGHDT, YNNKEL (reference sequence). The CDR3 runs to 14 residues. The CDR3 region is CASSQGDSRWEQFF. Written as DNA, the CDR3 is TGTGCCAGCAGCCAAGGGGACTCCCGGTGGGAGCAGTTCTTC.

The CDR3: CASSRRNAGELFF. Written as DNA, the CDR3 is TGTGCCAGCAGCCGGCGTAACGCCGGGGAGCTGTTTTTT. The chain joins TRBV6-5 to TRBJ2-2; D unresolved. Germline assignment: CDR1 MNHEY and CDR2 SVGAGI. The V end lost 6 bases, the J end lost 6 bases, and 11 bases lay between the germline ends. This CDR3 contains 13 residues.

The rearrangement joins TRBV29-1 to TRBJ2-2; D is unresolved. The CDR3 has 12 residues. The V end was cut by 6 bases, the J end by 5 bases, with 10 bases between. The germline V gene encodes CDR1 SQVTM and CDR2 ANQGSEA. The CDR3 DNA follows: TGCAGCGTAGTTGAAAGGACCGGGGAGCTGTTTTTT. Translation gives CSVVERTGELFF.

This clonotype was seen a single time. The V gene is TRBV20-1, the J gene TRBJ2-7; 10 bases are a match to TRBD1. The CDR3 is 16 residues long. CDR1 is DFQATT, CDR2 SNEGSKA, per germline (reference sequence). The V and J ends lost 3 bases and 2 bases, in that order; junction bases with no gene match: 10. The CDR3 nucleotides are TGCAGTGCTAGTCCCCTGGACAGGGGGGTCACCTACGAGCAGTACTTC. Encoded protein: CSASPLDRGVTYEQYF.

V is TRBV7-9 and J is TRBJ2-1; D possibly corresponds to TRBD1 (5 bases). The V end was cut by 1 base, the J end by 5 bases, with 6 bases between. The CDR3 runs 13 residues. Germline CDR1 and CDR2: SEHNR and FQNEAQ (reference sequence). The CDR3 nucleotides are TGTGCCAGCAGCTTAGACAGGCACAATGAGCAGTTCTTC. It specifies CASSLDRHNEQFF.

The chain uses TRBV20-1 and TRBJ2-7; no clear D. CDR3 length: 13 amino acids. Germline V gene sequence: CDR1 DFQATT, CDR2 SNEGSKA (reference sequence). The V and J ends lost 5 bases and 0 bases respectively, with 11 bases between them. CDR3 amino acids: CSAASTDSYEQYV. The CDR3 nucleotides read TGCAGTGCTGCCTCAACTGACTCCTACGAGCAGTACGTC.

This chain uses TRBV2 with TRBJ2-7, with D unclear. Trimming removed 3 bases from V and 3 bases from J, with 3 bases in between. The CDR3 sequence is 11 residues long. CDR1 is SNHLY, CDR2 FYNNEI, per germline. This chain's CDR3 is CASSDSYEQYF. The CDR3 DNA sequence: TGTGCCAGCAGTGACAGCTACGAGCAGTACTTC.

V gene TRBV30 combines with J gene TRBJ2-1; TRBD1 agrees at 7 bases. Germline values: CDR1 GTSNPN, CDR2 SVGIG (reference sequence). This CDR3 region has 13 residues. The V and J ends lost 0 bases and 7 bases, in that order; junction bases with no gene match: 3. Here the CDR3 DNA reads TGTGCCTGGAGTGTAGGGGGACAGAATGAGCAGTTCTTC. Its translation is CAWSVGGQNEQFF.

This rearrangement joins TRBV13 to TRBJ2-7, with D unclear. CDR1 is PRHDT, CDR2 FYEKMQ, per germline (reference sequence). Trimming took 6 bases from V and 2 from J, leaving 14 bases between them. CDR3 length: 14 residues. CDR3 protein: CASSPLTDPYEQYV. Here the CDR3 DNA reads TGTGCCAGCAGTCCCCTGACGGATCCCTACGAGCAGTACGTC.

V usage is TRBV9 and J usage is TRBJ2-3; D not resolved. The CDR3 runs to 15 residues. V was cut by 0 bases and J by 0 bases, with 8 bases left in between. Germline-derived CDR1 and CDR2 are SGDLS and YYNGEE. The CDR3 sequence is CASSVERSSTDTQYF. The CDR3 coding sequence is TGTGCCAGCAGCGTAGAGAGGTCTAGCACAGATACGCAGTATTTT.